This T cell receptor beta chain was recovered during a study of T-cell reconstitution after alpha-beta-depleted transplantation in children. This clonotype has a handful of counts. Library preparation (for TCRbeta) was performed with unique molecular identifiers. MiXCR, run by TCRdb on the PCR reads, gives a single entry per CDR3 protein. The sample includes some 400,000 distinct CDR3 sequences, roughly 22% seen only once; the top ten take 3.5% to 4%. Sequencing was performed on PBMCs from the stem cell graft donor, taken from the stem cell graft. This clonotype was sampled from a human donor who donated a stem cell graft to a child with acute myeloid leukemia.

CDR3 coding DNA: TGTGCCATCAGTGGGCTAGGGACCCTCATCTACGAGCAGTACTTC. Protein: CAISGLGTLIYEQYF. This sequence joins TRBV10-3 and TRBJ2-7, with D perhaps TRBD1 or TRBD2 (5 bases each). Between the trimmed V and J ends, which lost 4 bases and 3 bases, there was a span of 16 bases. The CDR3 has 15 residues. Germline V gives CDR1 ENHRY, CDR2 SYGVKD.